The entry that follows covers one T cell receptor beta chain sequence. Its antigen is undetermined. Libraries were prepared by immunoSEQ multiplex PCR; TCRdb keeps only in-frame clonotypes and omits some of them. The sample has over 15,000 clones, around nine tenths seen once. This sample stems from a study of STAT3 mutations in large granular lymphocyte leukemia. Study-level background: Canonical activating STAT3 mutations were detected in roughly half of the longitudinally sequenced T-LGLL patients.

The trim removed 4 bases at V and 2 bases at J, leaving 4 bases unmatched. The CDR3 consists of 14 residues. Germline assignment: CDR1 SEHNR and CDR2 FQNEAQ (reference sequence). General study points: Some patients had dominant TCR clones larger than their STAT3 mutant burden. TCR clonotype switching after therapy occurred in about 30% of the 18 patients. At least one immunodominant TCR beta clonotype appeared in every T-cell large granular lymphocyte leukemia patient.

The chain combines TRBV7-9 with TRBJ2-7; 8 bases match TRBD2. Specimen: peripheral blood mononuclear cells. The TCR was taken from a woman in her fifties or sixties with T-cell large granular lymphocyte leukemia. Some clones in this sample may be carry-over from other donors' samples. The CDR3 sequence is CASSSSGSPYEQYF. DNA of the CDR3: TGTGCCAGCAGCTCAAGCGGGAGCCCCTACGAGCAGTACTTC.